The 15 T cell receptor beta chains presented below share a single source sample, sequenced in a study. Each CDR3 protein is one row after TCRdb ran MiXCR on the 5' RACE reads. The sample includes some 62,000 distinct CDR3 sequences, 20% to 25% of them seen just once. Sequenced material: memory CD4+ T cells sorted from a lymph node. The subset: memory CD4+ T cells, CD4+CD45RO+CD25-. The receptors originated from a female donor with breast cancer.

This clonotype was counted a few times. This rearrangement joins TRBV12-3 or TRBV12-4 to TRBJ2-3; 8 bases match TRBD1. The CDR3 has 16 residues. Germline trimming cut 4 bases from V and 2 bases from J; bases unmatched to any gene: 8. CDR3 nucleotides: TGTGCCAGCAGTTCAGGGACAGGACGTACCACAGATACGCAGTATTTT. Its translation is CASSSGTGRTTDTQYF.

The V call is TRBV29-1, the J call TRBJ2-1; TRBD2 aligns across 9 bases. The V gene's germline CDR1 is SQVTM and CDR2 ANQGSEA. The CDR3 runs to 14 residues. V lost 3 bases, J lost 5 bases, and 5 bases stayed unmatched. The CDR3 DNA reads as TGCAGCGTTGAGACTAGCGGCTATAACAATGAGCAGTTCTTC. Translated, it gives CSVETSGYNNEQFF.

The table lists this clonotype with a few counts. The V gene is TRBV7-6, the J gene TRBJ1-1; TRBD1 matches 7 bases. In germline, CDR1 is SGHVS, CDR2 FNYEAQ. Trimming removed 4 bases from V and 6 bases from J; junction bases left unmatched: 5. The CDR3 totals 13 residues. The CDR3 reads CASSSTGTSEAFF. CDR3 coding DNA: TGTGCCAGCAGCTCGACAGGGACTTCTGAAGCTTTCTTT.

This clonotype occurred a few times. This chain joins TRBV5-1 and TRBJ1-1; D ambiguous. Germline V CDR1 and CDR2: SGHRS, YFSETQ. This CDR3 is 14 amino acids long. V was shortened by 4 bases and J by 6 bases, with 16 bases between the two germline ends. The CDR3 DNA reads TGCGCCAGCAGCGCCGGCGGACCGGACCCTGAAGCTTTCTTT. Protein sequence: CASSAGGPDPEAFF.

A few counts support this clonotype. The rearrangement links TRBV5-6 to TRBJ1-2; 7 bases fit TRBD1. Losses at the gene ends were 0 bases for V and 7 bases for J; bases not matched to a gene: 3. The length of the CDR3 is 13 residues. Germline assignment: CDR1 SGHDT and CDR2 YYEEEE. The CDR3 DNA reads TGTGCCAGCAGCTTGGGACAGGGAACTGGCTACACCTTC. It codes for CASSLGQGTGYTF.

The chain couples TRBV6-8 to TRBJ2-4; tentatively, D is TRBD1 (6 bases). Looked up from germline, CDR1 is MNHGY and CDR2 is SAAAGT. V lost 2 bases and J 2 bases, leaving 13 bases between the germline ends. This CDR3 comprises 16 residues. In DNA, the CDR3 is TGTGCCAGCAGTTACCGGACAGCCTTAACCAAAAACATTCAGTACTTC. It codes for CASSYRTALTKNIQYF.

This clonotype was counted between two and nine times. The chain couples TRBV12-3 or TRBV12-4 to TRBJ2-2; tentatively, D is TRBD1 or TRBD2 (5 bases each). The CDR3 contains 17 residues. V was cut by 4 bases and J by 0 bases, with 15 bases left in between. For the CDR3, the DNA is TGTGCCAGCAGTTGGGACCCAGGGAACGCGAACACCGGGGAGCTGTTTTTT. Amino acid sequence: CASSWDPGNANTGELFF.

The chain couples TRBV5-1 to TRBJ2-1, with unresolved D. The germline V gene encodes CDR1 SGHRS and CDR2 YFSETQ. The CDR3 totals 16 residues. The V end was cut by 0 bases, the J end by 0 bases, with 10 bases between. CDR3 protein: CASSLVVSSSYNEQFF. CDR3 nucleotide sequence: TGCGCCAGCAGCTTGGTGGTTTCGAGCTCCTACAATGAGCAGTTCTTC.

DNA of the CDR3: TGTGCCACGGGGACGGGACTAGCGGGAAGGACCTACAATGAGCAGTTCTTC. Its translation is CATGTGLAGRTYNEQFF. The chain has TRBV6-1 and TRBJ2-1; TRBD2 matches 13 bases. CDR1 is MNHNS and CDR2 is SASEGT in the germline V gene. V trimming: 10 bases; J trimming: 2 bases; junction bases outside the gene matches: 11. This CDR3 region has 17 residues.

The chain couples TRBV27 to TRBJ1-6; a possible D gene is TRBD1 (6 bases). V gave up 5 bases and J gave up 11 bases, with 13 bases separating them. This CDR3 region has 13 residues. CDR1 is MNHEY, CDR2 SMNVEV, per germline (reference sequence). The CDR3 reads CASSTQRGTPLHF. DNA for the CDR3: TGTGCCAGCAGTACCCAAAGGGGGACACCCCTCCACTTT.

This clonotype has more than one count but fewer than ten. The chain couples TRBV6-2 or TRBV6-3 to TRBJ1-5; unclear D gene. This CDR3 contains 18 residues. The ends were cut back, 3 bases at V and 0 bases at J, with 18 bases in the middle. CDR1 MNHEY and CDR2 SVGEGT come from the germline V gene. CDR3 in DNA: TGTGCCAGCAGTTATCGGCGGGGAGAACAGAATAGCAATCAGCCCCAGCATTTT. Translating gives CASSYRRGEQNSNQPQHF.

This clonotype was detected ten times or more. The CDR3 DNA sequence: TGTGCCAGCAGCCAAGGGGGCCTAAACACTGAAGCTTTCTTT. Its translation: CASSQGGLNTEAFF. The chain recombines TRBV7-3 with TRBJ1-1; 7 positions agree with TRBD1. Germline CDR1 is SGHTA and CDR2 is FQGTGA. J lost 2 bases, V lost 5 bases, and 5 bases had no gene match. The CDR3 covers 14 residues. Using reference TRBV7-3 and TRBJ1-1 for the parts outside the CDR3, the full variable domain is GAGVSQTPSNKVTEKGKYVELRCDPISGHTALYWYRQSLGQGPEFLIYFQGTGAADDSGLPNDRFFAVRPEGSVSTLKIQRTERGDSAVYLCASSQGGLNTEAFFGQGTRLTVV.

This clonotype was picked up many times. This chain's CDR3 is CASRPGQNTEAFF. The CDR3 DNA sequence: TGCGCCAGCAGACCGGGACAGAACACTGAAGCTTTCTTT. This chain links TRBV10-2 with TRBJ1-1, with a tentative D call TRBD1 (6 bases). Germline values: CDR1 WSHSY, CDR2 SAAADI. CDR3 length equals 13 residues. V was pared by 6 bases and J by 1 base, with 9 bases between.

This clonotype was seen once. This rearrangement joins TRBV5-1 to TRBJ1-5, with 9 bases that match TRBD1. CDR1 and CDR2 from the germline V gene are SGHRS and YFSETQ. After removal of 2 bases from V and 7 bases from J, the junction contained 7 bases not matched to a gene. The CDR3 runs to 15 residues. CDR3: CASSLQGALGQPQHF. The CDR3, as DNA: TGCGCCAGCAGCTTACAGGGGGCGTTGGGACAGCCCCAGCATTTT.

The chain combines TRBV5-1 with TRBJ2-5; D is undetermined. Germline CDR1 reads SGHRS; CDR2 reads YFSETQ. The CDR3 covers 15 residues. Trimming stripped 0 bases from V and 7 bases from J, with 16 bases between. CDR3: CASSLEDPRVGTQYF. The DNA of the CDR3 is TGCGCCAGCAGCTTGGAGGACCCCCGGGTGGGGACCCAGTACTTC.